A selection of T cell receptor beta chains follows, all from one sample in a study of blood T cells in healthy people across ages. TCRdb analysed the 5' RACE reads with MiXCR anew, one entry per CDR3 protein. The sample holds around 620,000 distinct CDR3 sequences, about 26% seen once. Sequencing was performed on blood. All receptors come from a woman between 70 and 85 years old in good health. Each CDR3 is given with its conserved first and last residue. The order of the fields is V gene, J gene, D gene, clone size, CDR3 length, CDR3 DNA, CDR3 protein. D genes are given only for firm matches. The size field is filled for only some rows; it gives once, few, many or a size class.

TRBV7-3	TRBJ2-5	NA	few	15	TGTGCCAGCAGCTTAGGGGGCAGTCGCCAAGAGACCCAGTACTTC	CASSLGGSRQETQYF
TRBV7-2	TRBJ1-5	NA	NA	15	TGTGCCAGCAGCTTAACAAGAGGAGGCAATCAGCCCCAGCATTTT	CASSLTRGGNQPQHF
TRBV29-1	TRBJ2-7	NA	NA	14	TGCAGCGTTGTAAGGTCGGGGTCCGGATACGAGCAGTACTTC	CSVVRSGSGYEQYF
TRBV5-6	TRBJ2-5	NA	NA	14	TGTGCCAGCAGCTTGTGGAGGGGGACCGAGACCCAGTACTTC	CASSLWRGTETQYF
TRBV12-3/TRBV12-4	TRBJ2-4	NA	NA	11	TGTGCCACCAAGAAAAGGGACATTCAGTACTTC	CATKKRDIQYF
TRBV7-7	TRBJ2-1	TRBD1	few	15	TGTGCTAGCAGCTGGGACAGGGCATCCTACAATGAGCAGTTCTTC	CASSWDRASYNEQFF
TRBV12-3/TRBV12-4	TRBJ1-6	NA	NA	15	TGTGCCAGCAGTTTAGGGACGGTGGGCTATTCACCCCTCCACTTT	CASSLGTVGYSPLHF
TRBV29-1	TRBJ1-1	NA	many	10	TGCAGCGTTGTGTACACTGAAGCTTTCTTT	CSVVYTEAFF
TRBV27	TRBJ1-6	TRBD1	few	14	TGTGCCAGCAGTTCGGACAGGGCTAATTCACCCCTCCACTTT	CASSSDRANSPLHF
TRBV7-3	TRBJ2-3	TRBD2	few	16	TGTGCCAGCAGCCCCCGCCAGCGGGGACCCACAGATACGCAGTATTTT	CASSPRQRGPTDTQYF
TRBV29-1	TRBJ2-1	TRBD2	NA	12	TGCAGCGTAGCGGGGGGTCACAATGAGCAGTTCTTC	CSVAGGHNEQFF
TRBV6-5	TRBJ2-5	NA	NA	13	TGTGCCAGCACCACCAGGGATCGGAAGACCCAGTACTTC	CASTTRDRKTQYF
TRBV3-1	TRBJ2-3	TRBD2	NA	16	TGTGCCAGCAGTCGGACTAGCGGGGGGGCTACAGATACGCAGTATTTT	CASSRTSGGATDTQYF
TRBV12-3/TRBV12-4	TRBJ2-5	TRBD2	few	14	TGTGCCAGCAGTTTAAGCGGGGGGCACGAGACCCAGTACTTC	CASSLSGGHETQYF
TRBV20-1	TRBJ1-1	TRBD1	NA	12	TGCAGTGCGGGACAGATGAACACTGAAGCTTTCTTT	CSAGQMNTEAFF
TRBV7-9	TRBJ2-5	NA	few	16	TGTGCCAGCAGCTCCCCTCGGGCATTGACGGGGGAGACCCAGTACTTC	CASSSPRALTGETQYF
TRBV18	TRBJ2-3	TRBD2	NA	17	TGTGCCAGCTCACCAGCTCGGTCCGGGACTACGGCAGATACGCAGTATTTT	CASSPARSGTTADTQYF
TRBV4-3	TRBJ2-5	NA	once	14	TGCGCCAGCAGCCAAGGATTAACCGTGGAGACCCAGTACTTC	CASSQGLTVETQYF
TRBV25-1	TRBJ1-4	NA	many	13	TGTGCCAGCATGGATGGAAAAGGGGAAAAACTGTTTTTT	CASMDGKGEKLFF
TRBV20-1	TRBJ2-5	TRBD1	few	14	TGCAGTGTCACAGGGGAAGGTCGAGCCTACGAGCGGTACTTC	CSVTGEGRAYERYF
TRBV5-1	TRBJ2-6	TRBD2	NA	17	TGCGCCAGCAGCCGTTCCTGGGGGGGCTCTGGGGCCAACGTCCTGACTTTC	CASSRSWGGSGANVLTF
TRBV6-2/TRBV6-3	TRBJ2-3	NA	few	14	TGTGCCAGCAGACCAACAAGCACGCGTGATACGCAGTATTTT	CASRPTSTRDTQYF
TRBV29-1	TRBJ2-1	NA	NA	12	TGCAGCGCCCTACACTGGACAAGAGAGCAGTTCTTC	CSALHWTREQFF
TRBV6-5	TRBJ2-4	NA	NA	14	TGTGCCAGCAGGCTTAGCGGCAGCAAAAACATTCAGTACTTC	CASRLSGSKNIQYF
TRBV28	TRBJ2-5	NA	many	15	TGTGCCAGCAGTTCCCAGTGGGGCTATGGGGAGACCCAGTACTTC	CASSSQWGYGETQYF
TRBV29-1	TRBJ1-1	NA	many	15	TGCAGCGTGGCTGAAGACTCTAACGTTCACACTGAAGCTTTCTTT	CSVAEDSNVHTEAFF
TRBV2	TRBJ2-7	TRBD1	NA	12	TGTGCCAGTCTGACAGGGGTCGGGGAGCAGTACTTC	CASLTGVGEQYF
TRBV12-5	TRBJ2-3	NA	NA	13	TGTGCTAGTGGTTTTGCGGGGACAGATACGCAGTATTTT	CASGFAGTDTQYF
TRBV11-2	TRBJ1-3	NA	NA	16	TGTGCCAGCAGCATTCCTCCGGGACCGAAAGGAAACACCATATATTTT	CASSIPPGPKGNTIYF
TRBV7-9	TRBJ2-4	NA	few	14	TGTGCCAGCAGATTGCCTCGACCCAAAAACATTCAGTACTTC	CASRLPRPKNIQYF
TRBV12-3/TRBV12-4	TRBJ2-7	TRBD1	NA	13	TGTGCCAGCAGCGGGACAGGGAGCCACGAGCAGTACTTC	CASSGTGSHEQYF
TRBV29-1	TRBJ2-2	NA	NA	14	TGCAGCGTTCGTGTAGGGAAGGGCACCGGGGAGCTGTTTTTT	CSVRVGKGTGELFF
TRBV15	TRBJ2-7	NA	NA	17	TGTGCCACCAGCAGAAAAGGGAGGCAGGGGGAATCCTACGAGCAGTACTTC	CATSRKGRQGESYEQYF
TRBV7-2	TRBJ2-7	NA	NA	18	TGTGCCAGCAGCTCTTCTCCGTCTTCGCGGGGAAGCTCCTACGAGCAGTACTTC	CASSSSPSSRGSSYEQYF
TRBV6-2/TRBV6-3	TRBJ1-1	NA	NA	15	TGTACCAGCAGTCCGCCCGGGGGTGGTTTGACTGAAGCTTTCTTT	CTSSPPGGGLTEAFF
TRBV7-2	TRBJ2-7	TRBD2	many	13	TGCGCCAGCAGCCTTAGCGGGGGTTACGAGCAGTACTTC	CASSLSGGYEQYF
TRBV20-1	TRBJ2-4	NA	few	14	TGCAGTGCTGCTGGGGACACAGCCAAAAACATTCAGTACTTC	CSAAGDTAKNIQYF
TRBV12-3/TRBV12-4	TRBJ2-5	NA	NA	15	TGTGCCAGCAGTTTAAGGAACAGGGAGGGAGAGACCCAGTACTTC	CASSLRNREGETQYF
TRBV20-1	TRBJ2-5	NA	many	14	TGCAGTGCTGAGCCCCCCGCAGCCCCAGAGACCCAGTACTTC	CSAEPPAAPETQYF
TRBV20-1	TRBJ1-2	NA	few	12	TGCAGTGCTAGTGTGGGGGTCGGGGGCTACACCTTC	CSASVGVGGYTF